One and the same sample provided the 2 T cell receptor beta chains below, sequenced in a study of regulatory T cells in long-lasting Graves disease. As for time point: persistent/refractory GD, antithyroid drugs over 5 years with positive TRAb. PBMC-extracted RNA yielded the TCR library. Arm-PCR of CDR3 regions with iRepertoire HTBI primers generated TCR beta libraries. TCRdb reprocessed the multiplex PCR reads with MiXCR, giving one entry per CDR3 protein. The sample includes around 400,000 distinct CDR3 sequences, approximately 25% seen only once; the top ten take about 29%. Sequenced material: peripheral blood mononuclear cells (PBMCs), taken when the disease was refractory, from a patient treated with antithyroid drugs. These receptors all come from a woman in her thirties or forties with Graves disease.

This clonotype was detected ten times or more. The chain has TRBV28 and TRBJ1-5; 9 bases map to TRBD1. CDR1 is MDHEN and CDR2 is SYDVKM in the germline V gene. This CDR3 is built from 16 residues. V trimming: 6 bases; J trimming: 4 bases; junction bases outside the gene matches: 10. The CDR3 sequence: CASRGLGQGRNQPQHF. DNA for the CDR3: TGTGCCAGCAGGGGGTTGGGACAGGGAAGAAATCAGCCCCAGCATTTT.

This clonotype has ten or more counts. This chain connects TRBV6-5 to TRBJ1-1; the D is unclear. Germline V gives CDR1 MNHEY, CDR2 SVGAGI. Trimming cost V 2 bases and J 1 base, with 5 bases left between them. This CDR3 comprises 13 residues. This CDR3 reads CASSYGGNTEAFF. CDR3 bases: TGTGCCAGCAGTTACGGCGGGAACACTGAAGCTTTCTTT.